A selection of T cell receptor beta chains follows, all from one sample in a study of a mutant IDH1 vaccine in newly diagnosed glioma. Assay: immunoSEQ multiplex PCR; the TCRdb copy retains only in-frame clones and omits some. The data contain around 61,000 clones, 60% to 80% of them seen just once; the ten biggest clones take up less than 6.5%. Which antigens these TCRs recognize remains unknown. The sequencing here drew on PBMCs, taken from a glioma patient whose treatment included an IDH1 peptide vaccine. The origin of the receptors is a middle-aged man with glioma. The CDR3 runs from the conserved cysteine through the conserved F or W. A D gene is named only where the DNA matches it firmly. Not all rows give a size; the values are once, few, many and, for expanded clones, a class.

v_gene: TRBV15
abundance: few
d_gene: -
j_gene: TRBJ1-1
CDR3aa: CATSRVAQDTEAFF
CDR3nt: TGTGCCACCAGCAGAGTGGCCCAGGACACTGAAGCTTTCTTT

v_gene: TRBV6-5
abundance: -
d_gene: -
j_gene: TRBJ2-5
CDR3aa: CASKPVQEETQYF
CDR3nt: TGTGCCAGCAAACCCGTGCAGGAGGAGACCCAGTACTTC

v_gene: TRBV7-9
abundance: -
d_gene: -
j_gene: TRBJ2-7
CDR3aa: CASSQIPDTYEQYF
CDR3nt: TGTGCCAGCAGCCAGATACCAGATACTTACGAGCAGTACTTC

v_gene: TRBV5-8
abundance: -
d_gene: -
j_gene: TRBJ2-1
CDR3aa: CASRAQSYGEQFF
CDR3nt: TGTGCCAGCAGGGCCCAGTCCTATGGTGAGCAGTTCTTC

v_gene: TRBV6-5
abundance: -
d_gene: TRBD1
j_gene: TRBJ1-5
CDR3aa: CASSYSTGGQPQHF
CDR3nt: TGTGCCAGCAGTTACTCGACAGGGGGCCAGCCCCAGCATTTT

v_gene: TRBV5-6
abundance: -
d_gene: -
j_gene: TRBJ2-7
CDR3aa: CASSWERGGEQYF
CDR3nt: TGTGCCAGCAGCTGGGAAAGGGGAGGCGAGCAGTACTTC

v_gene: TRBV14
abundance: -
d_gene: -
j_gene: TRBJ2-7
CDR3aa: CASSLLSWEGGEQYF
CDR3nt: TGTGCCAGCAGCCTACTAAGCTGGGAAGGTGGAGAGCAGTACTTC

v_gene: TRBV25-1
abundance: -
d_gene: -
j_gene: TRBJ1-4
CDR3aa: CASSPPRGLNEKLFF
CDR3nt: TGTGCCAGCAGTCCCCCTCGGGGGTTGAATGAAAAACTGTTTTTT

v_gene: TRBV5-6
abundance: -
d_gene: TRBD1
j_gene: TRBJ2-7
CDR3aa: CASSLLRQGGSYEQYF
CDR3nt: TGTGCCAGCAGCTTACTCCGACAGGGGGGCTCCTACGAGCAGTACTTC

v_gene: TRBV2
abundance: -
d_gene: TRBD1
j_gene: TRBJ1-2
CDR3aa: CASSSGTGYYGYTF
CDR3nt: TGTGCCAGCAGTTCCGGGACAGGGTACTATGGCTACACCTTC

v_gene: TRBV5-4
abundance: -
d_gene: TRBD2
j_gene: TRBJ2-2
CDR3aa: CASSLGLAGNTGELFF
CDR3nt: TGTGCCAGCAGCTTGGGACTAGCGGGGAACACCGGGGAGCTGTTTTTT